This TCR beta chain is drawn from a study of cytomegalovirus exposure and HLA in healthy donors. The primer mix had 60 Vbeta and 13 Jbeta primers. The protocol was immunoSEQ multiplex PCR, while the TCRdb copy is restricted to in-frame clones and leaves out a portion. The sample lists approximately 200,000 clones, around 74% occurring once. A word on this clone: Additional DNA sequences in this sample encode the identical CDR3.

V was shortened by 4 bases and J by 2 bases, with 3 bases between the two germline ends. The CDR3 contains 11 residues. CDR1 is MNHEY and CDR2 is SVGAGI in the germline V gene. Sequencing was performed on PBMCs. The rearrangement joins TRBV6-5 to TRBJ2-7; D not resolved. This clonotype originated in a girl aged 5-17 years in good health and CMV-seropositive. CDR3 sequence (DNA): TGTGCCAGCAGTTCCACCTACGAGCAGTACTTC. Its translation: CASSSTYEQYF.